This T cell receptor (beta chain) was recovered during a study of cytomegalovirus exposure and HLA in healthy donors. Overall study results and limits: Near-uniform donor sequencing depth was presumed by presence/absence analyses. Later examination showed HLA-associated TCR beta chains had greater clonal expansion than equally common others. Cytomegalovirus status was reportedly diagnosed by the classifier with high sensitivity and specificity.

As concerns this clone: Its matching antigen is unknown.

This CDR3 comprises 13 residues. Germline CDR1 reads LNHDA; CDR2 reads SQIVND (reference sequence). V shed 5 bases and J shed 4 bases, with 11 bases lying between them. The PCR contained 60 Vbeta and 13 Jbeta primers. The assay was immunoSEQ multiplex PCR, and TCRdb's table has in-frame clones only and misses some. The listing records about 51,000 clones. The clonotype was recovered from a man aged 35-49 years in good health and CMV-seropositive. This sequence joins TRBV19 and TRBJ1-1; D is perhaps TRBD1 (6 bases). Input material: PBMCs. The CDR3, as DNA: TGTGCCAGTAGTTCACAGGGAGCCACTGAAGCTTTCTTT. This gives the protein CASSSQGATEAFF. Based on the CDR3 plus reference TRBV19 and TRBJ1-1, the full variable domain is DGGITQSPKYLFRKEGQNVTLSCEQNLNHDAMYWYRQDPGQGLRLIYYSQIVNDFQKGDIAEGYSVSREKKESFPLTVTSAQKNPTAFYLCASSSQGATEAFFGQGTRLTVV.